This entry features one T cell receptor beta chain sequence. As yet, its antigen is unknown. MiXCR, run by TCRdb on the 5' RACE reads, gives a single entry per CDR3 protein. The table lists 150,000 to 200,000 distinct CDR3 sequences, roughly 13% of them singletons. The source of the sample is a study of CD8 T cells in ankylosing spondylitis. Trimming removed 5 bases from V and 4 bases from J; junction bases left unmatched: 6. Germline V gene data show CDR1 as PRHDT and CDR2 as FYEKMQ (reference sequence). The CDR3 runs to 14 residues. Study-wide results and limits: Reportedly, matched ankylosing spondylitis synovial fluid was significantly enriched for disease-linked clones.

This TCR came from a female donor with ankylosing spondylitis or in good health (not recorded which). The V gene is TRBV13, the J gene TRBJ1-2, with 8 bases aligning to TRBD1. Specimen: blood, either unsorted or a sorted T cell fraction (not recorded which). The CDR3 region is CASSLQGVGYGYTF. The CDR3 coding sequence is TGTGCCAGCAGCCTACAGGGGGTGGGCTATGGCTACACCTTC.